The rows below give T cell receptor beta chains drawn from one sample of a study of cytomegalovirus exposure and HLA in healthy donors. The table came from immunoSEQ multiplex PCR; TCRdb's copy has only in-frame clones and leaves some out. The sample holds 170,000 or so clones, roughly 80% seen once. Sequencing was performed on PBMCs. The source is a man between 25 and 39 years old in good health and CMV-seropositive. CDR3s include the opening cysteine and the closing phenylalanine or tryptophan. Each record gives: D gene, clone size, J gene, V gene, CDR3 protein, CDR3 DNA. A D gene is named only where the DNA matches it firmly. Some rows have no size entry. The others give once, few or many, or a class for an expanded clone.

D: -; size: -; J: TRBJ2-1; V: TRBV25-1; CDR3: CASSELAVFEQFF; DNA: TGTGCCAGCAGTGAATTGGCAGTTTTTGAGCAGTTCTTC
D: -; size: -; J: TRBJ1-3; V: TRBV27; CDR3: CASSSRGSLSGNTIYF; DNA: TGTGCCAGCAGTTCCCGCGGGTCACTCTCTGGAAACACCATATATTTT
D: TRBD2; size: -; J: TRBJ2-2; V: TRBV7-3; CDR3: CASSPGSSGRYTGELFF; DNA: TGTGCCAGCAGCCCGGGTTCTAGCGGGAGATACACCGGGGAGCTGTTTTTT
D: TRBD2; size: -; J: TRBJ2-1; V: TRBV7-8; CDR3: CASSLTASGGPYYNEQFF; DNA: TGTGCCAGCAGCTTAACGGCTAGCGGGGGGCCCTACTACAATGAGCAGTTCTTC
D: TRBD1; size: -; J: TRBJ2-1; V: TRBV18; CDR3: CASSPRDRVGNEQFF; DNA: TGTGCCAGCTCACCGAGAGACAGGGTGGGCAATGAGCAGTTCTTC
D: TRBD1; size: -; J: TRBJ2-1; V: TRBV5-4; CDR3: CASSPKTGGNDNEQFF; DNA: TGTGCCAGCAGCCCAAAAACAGGGGGGAACGACAATGAGCAGTTCTTC
D: -; size: few; J: TRBJ1-1; V: TRBV25-1; CDR3: CASSTGRGNTEAFF; DNA: TGTGCCAGCTCTACGGGTCGAGGGAACACTGAAGCTTTCTTT
D: TRBD1; size: few; J: TRBJ2-7; V: TRBV6-4; CDR3: CASSELEGQGPIEQYF; DNA: TGTGCCAGCAGTGAATTGGAGGGACAGGGGCCTATCGAGCAGTACTTC
D: -; size: -; J: TRBJ1-1; V: TRBV2; CDR3: CASSGTGGGLAEAFF; DNA: TGTGCCAGCAGTGGTACGGGAGGGGGGTTAGCTGAAGCTTTCTTT
D: -; size: -; J: TRBJ1-1; V: TRBV5-6; CDR3: CASSLGRGWDTEAFF; DNA: TGTGCCAGCAGCTTGGGGCGGGGGTGGGACACTGAAGCTTTCTTT
D: TRBD1; size: -; J: TRBJ1-2; V: TRBV2; CDR3: CASTAWRQGNYGYTF; DNA: TGTGCCAGCACCGCTTGGAGACAGGGGAACTATGGCTACACCTTC
D: -; size: -; J: TRBJ1-2; V: TRBV11-2; CDR3: CASSLARSSWGYTF; DNA: TGTGCCAGCAGCTTAGCTCGGAGTTCTTGGGGCTACACCTTC
D: -; size: -; J: TRBJ2-1; V: TRBV4-1; CDR3: CASSRKALASSYNEQFF; DNA: TGCGCCAGCAGCCGTAAGGCCCTAGCGTCCTCCTACAATGAGCAGTTCTTC
D: -; size: -; J: TRBJ1-2; V: TRBV6-6; CDR3: CASPHFYGYTF; DNA: TGTGCCAGCCCCCATTTCTATGGCTACACCTTC
D: TRBD1; size: -; J: TRBJ2-1; V: TRBV10-1; CDR3: CASRPGTGGLNEQFF; DNA: TGCGCCAGCAGACCCGGGACAGGGGGCTTGAATGAGCAGTTCTTC
D: -; size: -; J: TRBJ1-2; V: TRBV14; CDR3: CASSQDYRDYYGYTF; DNA: TGTGCCAGCAGCCAAGACTACAGGGATTACTATGGCTACACCTTC
D: -; size: -; J: TRBJ2-7; V: TRBV2; CDR3: CASSYGGEQYF; DNA: TGTGCCAGCAGTTACGGCGGCGAGCAGTACTTC
D: -; size: -; J: TRBJ2-2; V: TRBV5-1; CDR3: CASSLIVAGELFF; DNA: TGCGCCAGCAGCTTAATCGTCGCCGGGGAGCTGTTTTTT